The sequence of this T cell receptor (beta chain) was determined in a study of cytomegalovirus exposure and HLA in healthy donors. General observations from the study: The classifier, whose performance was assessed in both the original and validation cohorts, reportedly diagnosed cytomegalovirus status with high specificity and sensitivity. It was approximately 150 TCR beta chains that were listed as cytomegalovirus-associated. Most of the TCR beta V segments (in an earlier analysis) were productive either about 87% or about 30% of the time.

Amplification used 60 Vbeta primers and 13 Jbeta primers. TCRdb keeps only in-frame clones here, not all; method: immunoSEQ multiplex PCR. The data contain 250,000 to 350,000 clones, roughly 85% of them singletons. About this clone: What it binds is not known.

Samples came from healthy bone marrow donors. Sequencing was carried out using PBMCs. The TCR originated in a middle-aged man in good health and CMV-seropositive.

CDR3 sequence (DNA): TGCGCCAGCAGCCAAGATCGAGGGACCGGGGAGCTGTTTTTT. Protein: CASSQDRGTGELFF. The rearrangement links TRBV4-3 to TRBJ2-2, with D perhaps matching TRBD2 (5 bases). V was cut by 0 bases and J by 5 bases, with 7 bases left in between. Germline V gene lookup returns CDR1 LGHNA and CDR2 YSLEER. The CDR3 is 14 amino acids.